The 27 T cell receptor beta chains given below trace back to one sample, sequenced in a study of cytomegalovirus exposure and HLA in healthy donors. Sequencing was performed with immunoSEQ multiplex PCR; in TCRdb, only in-frame clones are kept and a portion is missing. The profile covers about 160,000 clones, with 86% appearing a single time and approximately 5% taken by the ten largest. Specimen: PBMCs. The receptors originated from a woman in her 30s in good health and CMV-seronegative.

This clone was observed a few times. The chain uses TRBV16 and TRBJ1-2; tentatively, D is TRBD1 (5 bases). CDR1 and CDR2 (germline): KGHSY, FQNENV. V lost 4 bases and J lost 6, with 12 bases in between. CDR3 size: 13 residues. CDR3 nucleotide sequence: TGTGCCAGCAGCCTGGGGCGCGCGGATGGCTACACCTTC. This sequence encodes CASSLGRADGYTF.

V usage is TRBV9 and J usage is TRBJ2-7, with D tentatively TRBD2 (7 bases). The ends were cut back, 4 bases at V and 3 bases at J, with 14 bases in the middle. CDR1 and CDR2 (germline): SGDLS, YYNGEE. The CDR3 runs to 14 residues. Written as DNA, the CDR3 is TGTGCCAGCAGCCGGGCGGGGGCCTTCTACGAGCAGTACTTC. It specifies CASSRAGAFYEQYF.

The sample holds many counts of this clone. The chain couples TRBV14 to TRBJ1-2; D might be TRBD1 (6 bases). V lost 0 bases and J lost 5, with 10 bases in between. Germline V gives CDR1 SGHDN, CDR2 FVKESK. There are 14 residues in the CDR3. CDR3 bases: TGTGCCAGCAGCCAAGACCCCAGGGGATATGGCTACACCTTC. This codes for CASSQDPRGYGYTF.

This clone appeared a single time. The V and J genes are TRBV12-5 and TRBJ1-1, with D hard to call. V was clipped by 1 base and J by 2 bases, with 5 bases between them. The CDR3 runs 13 residues. Germline V gives CDR1 LGHNT, CDR2 FRNRAP. The CDR3 DNA reads TGTGCTAGTGGTTTGGGCAGAAACACTGAAGCTTTCTTT. It specifies CASGLGRNTEAFF.

The chain has TRBV10-3 and TRBJ2-1; tentatively, D is TRBD2 (7 bases). CDR3 length: 14 residues. The V end lost 3 bases, the J end lost 7 bases, and 13 bases lay between the germline ends. The germline gives CDR1 ENHRY, CDR2 SYGVKD. The CDR3 DNA reads TGTGCCATCAGTGATCGGGGGCGGGGGAATGAGCAGTTCTTC. Translated, it gives CAISDRGRGNEQFF.

V usage is TRBV7-8 and J usage is TRBJ1-6, with D uncertain. Trimming pared 0 bases from V and 14 bases from J, leaving 14 bases between. Germline loops: CDR1 SGHVS, CDR2 FQNEAQ. This CDR3 region has 14 residues. The CDR3 protein is CASSLALGQTALHF. The CDR3 DNA sequence: TGTGCCAGCAGCTTAGCGCTAGGCCAGACTGCCCTCCACTTT.

The chain couples TRBV4-1 to TRBJ1-5, with unresolved D. The germline V and J ends were trimmed by 2 bases and 5 bases, with 13 bases remaining between them. The CDR3 is 15 residues long. Per the germline V gene, CDR1 is MGHRA and CDR2 is YSYEKL. The DNA for the CDR3 is TGCGCCAGCAGCCAACTCGCCCAGTCCGATCAGCCCCAGCATTTT. This gives the protein CASSQLAQSDQPQHF.

This clone was observed a few times. The V gene is TRBV2, the J gene TRBJ1-5, with 7 nucleotides matching TRBD1. The germline V gene encodes CDR1 SNHLY and CDR2 FYNNEI. CDR3 length equals 14 residues. V lost 5 bases to trimming and J lost 3 bases; unmatched junction nucleotides: 4. Here the CDR3 DNA reads TGTGCCAGCAGTAGACAGGGTTTCAATCAGCCCCAGCATTTT. Translating gives CASSRQGFNQPQHF.

This clone came up a few times. J is TRBJ2-2 and V is TRBV30; TRBD1 aligns across 12 bases. This CDR3 has 14 residues. V lost 3 bases, J lost 6 bases, and 2 bases stayed unmatched. CDR1 and CDR2 from the germline V gene are GTSNPN and SVGIG (reference sequence). The CDR3 loop reads CAWRRDRGPGELFF. The DNA for the CDR3 is TGTGCCTGGAGGCGGGACAGGGGGCCCGGGGAGCTGTTTTTT.

The chain is built from TRBV19 and TRBJ2-7, with D possibly being TRBD1 (7 bases). Trimming removed 5 bases at V and 4 bases at J, with 12 bases between. The CDR3 loop spans 13 amino acids. Germline V gene data show CDR1 as LNHDA and CDR2 as SQIVND (reference sequence). Here the CDR3 reads CASSAGQLYEQYF. DNA for the CDR3: TGTGCCAGTAGTGCGGGACAGCTTTACGAGCAGTACTTC.

CDR3 region: CAISGQLMNTEAFF. The DNA of the CDR3 is TGTGCCATCAGTGGGCAGTTGATGAACACTGAAGCTTTCTTT. The J gene is TRBJ1-1, the V gene TRBV10-3, with D uncertain. CDR3 size: 14 residues. The germline gives CDR1 ENHRY, CDR2 SYGVKD. V lost 4 bases and J 0 bases, leaving 9 bases between the germline ends.

This rearrangement joins TRBV6-1 to TRBJ1-5, with 10 bases lining up with TRBD1. Germline CDR1 MNHNS, CDR2 SASEGT. The V segment lost 3 bases and the J segment 0 bases; nucleotides outside the gene matches: 8. The CDR3 loop spans 18 amino acids. CDR3 nucleotide sequence: TGTGCCAGCAGTGACAGGAGGGACAGGGGTTATAGCAATCAGCCCCAGCATTTT. Its translation: CASSDRRDRGYSNQPQHF.

The V call is TRBV5-1, the J call TRBJ2-5; TRBD2 matches 9 bases. The CDR3 spans 14 residues. V shed 2 bases and J 5 bases; nucleotides not matched to a gene: 4. The germline V gene encodes CDR1 SGHRS and CDR2 YFSETQ. This CDR3 is CASSLAGGPETQYF. The CDR3 coding sequence is TGCGCCAGCAGCTTAGCGGGGGGACCGGAGACCCAGTACTTC.

The rearrangement joins TRBV19 to TRBJ2-5; no firm D call. This CDR3 is built from 13 residues. The V gene's germline CDR1 is LNHDA and CDR2 SQIVND (reference sequence). Trimming took off 5 bases at V and 9 bases at J, with 16 bases between the two ends. The CDR3 loop reads CASSLGFRWAQYF. CDR3 bases: TGTGCCAGTAGTTTGGGGTTTAGGTGGGCCCAGTACTTC.

The chain combines TRBV5-1 with TRBJ2-3, with TRBD1 as a possible D gene (6 bases). CDR3 size: 14 residues. Germline CDR1 SGHRS, CDR2 YFSETQ. V lost 6 bases to trimming and J lost 2 bases, with 13 bases between them. The CDR3: CASTFGDTTDTQYF. The CDR3 bases are TGCGCCAGCACCTTCGGGGACACCACAGATACGCAGTATTTT.

The CDR3 loop is CASSSWVDNEQFF. CDR3 DNA sequence: TGTGCCAGCAGCTCTTGGGTCGACAATGAGCAGTTCTTC. This chain joins TRBV11-2 and TRBJ2-1; D is unresolved. The V gene lost 4 bases and the J gene lost 5 bases, with 9 bases spanning the gap. Germline V gives CDR1 SGHAT, CDR2 FQNNGV. The CDR3 is 13 amino acids.

J is TRBJ2-5 and V is TRBV7-9, with D perhaps matching TRBD1 or TRBD2 (6 bases each). Trimming removed 5 bases from V and 7 bases from J, with 14 bases in between. In germline, CDR1 is SEHNR, CDR2 FQNEAQ (reference sequence). The CDR3 is made up of 13 amino acids. For the CDR3, the DNA is TGTGCCAGCAGCGGGTCGGGGGCTGCGACCCAGTACTTC. It is translated as CASSGSGAATQYF.

V and J are TRBV29-1 and TRBJ1-2, with D possibly TRBD1 on 6 matching bases. CDR1 is SQVTM, CDR2 ANQGSEA, per germline. CDR3 length equals 12 residues. V was shortened by 7 bases and J by 4 bases, with 13 bases between the two germline ends. This chain's CDR3 is CSARGGLYGYTF. CDR3 coding DNA: TGCAGCGCGCGTGGGGGGCTCTATGGCTACACCTTC.

The chain has TRBV2 and TRBJ2-3; unclear D gene. Germline V gene lookup returns CDR1 SNHLY and CDR2 FYNNEI. This CDR3 spans 14 amino acids. V shed 4 bases and J shed 0 bases, with 8 bases lying between them. The CDR3 sequence is CASSVLSSTDTQYF. DNA of the CDR3: TGTGCCAGCAGTGTTCTCTCCAGCACAGATACGCAGTATTTT.

This chain joins TRBV5-1 and TRBJ2-7; the match to TRBD1 covers 7 bases. CDR1 and CDR2 (germline): SGHRS, YFSETQ. Trimming cost V 0 bases and J 0 bases; bases outside gene matches: 0. The CDR3 consists of 14 residues. The CDR3 bases are TGCGCCAGCAGCTTGGAGGGGGCCTCCTACGAGCAGTACTTC. Encoded protein: CASSLEGASYEQYF.

This clone was recorded once. The chain employs TRBV27 and TRBJ1-2, with D possibly matching TRBD1 (5 bases). V lost 7 bases, J lost 8 bases, and 14 bases lay in between. The CDR3 length is 12 residues. Per the germline V gene, CDR1 is MNHEY and CDR2 is SMNVEV (reference sequence). CDR3 sequence (DNA): TGTGCCAGCACCTCGGGGGGGAGGGGCTACACCTTC. Translated: CASTSGGRGYTF.

J is TRBJ1-3 and V is TRBV15; maybe TRBD1 (5 bases). V was cut by 0 bases and J by 0 bases, with 9 bases left in between. CDR3 length: 16 residues. Germline CDR1 is LNHNV and CDR2 is YYDKDF (reference sequence). CDR3 sequence (DNA): TGTGCCACCAGCAGAGATTCGACAGACTCTGGAAACACCATATATTTT. Translating gives CATSRDSTDSGNTIYF.

This rearrangement joins TRBV28 to TRBJ2-7; TRBD2 agrees at 8 bases. V dropped 7 bases and J dropped 5; count of bases not matched to a gene: 7. The CDR3 runs 13 residues. Germline CDR1 MDHEN, CDR2 SYDVKM. DNA of the CDR3: TGTGCCAGCACCCAACAGCGGGGGCACGAGCAGTACTTC. Translation: CASTQQRGHEQYF.

The chain carries TRBV28 and TRBJ2-7, with 10 bases matching TRBD2. The trim removed 7 bases at V and 6 bases at J, leaving 9 bases unmatched. Looked up from germline, CDR1 is MDHEN and CDR2 is SYDVKM. The CDR3 loop spans 14 amino acids. The CDR3 sequence: CASKTGTSVIEQYF. Here the CDR3 DNA reads TGTGCCAGCAAAACAGGGACTAGCGTGATCGAGCAGTACTTC.

This sequence joins TRBV7-2 and TRBJ2-3, with a weak D call TRBD2 (7 bases). Germline V gene data show CDR1 as SGHTA and CDR2 as FQGNSA. The V end lost 2 bases, the J end lost 2 bases, and 11 bases lay between the germline ends. The CDR3 sequence is 15 residues long. The CDR3 DNA reads as TGTGCCAGCAGCTTAAGGGGGGGACCCACAGATACGCAGTATTTT. Translating gives CASSLRGGPTDTQYF.

The V gene is TRBV10-3, the J gene TRBJ1-5; D call uncertain. The germline V gene encodes CDR1 ENHRY and CDR2 SYGVKD. V shed 0 bases and J shed 2 bases, with 11 bases lying between them. The CDR3 length is 16 residues. The CDR3 nucleotides are TGTGCCATCAGTGAGTCGAGAAGGGCGGGCAATCAGCCCCAGCATTTT. Protein product: CAISESRRAGNQPQHF.

This clone was counted between two and nine times. This chain connects TRBV5-1 to TRBJ2-4, with 12 positions matching TRBD2. V was clipped by 2 bases and J by 8 bases; unmatched bases: 11. This CDR3 is built from 17 residues. Looked up from germline, CDR1 is SGHRS and CDR2 is YFSETQ. The CDR3 loop reads CASSLGLAGSTGYIQYF. CDR3 DNA: TGCGCCAGCAGCTTAGGACTAGCGGGGTCCACTGGGTACATTCAGTACTTC.